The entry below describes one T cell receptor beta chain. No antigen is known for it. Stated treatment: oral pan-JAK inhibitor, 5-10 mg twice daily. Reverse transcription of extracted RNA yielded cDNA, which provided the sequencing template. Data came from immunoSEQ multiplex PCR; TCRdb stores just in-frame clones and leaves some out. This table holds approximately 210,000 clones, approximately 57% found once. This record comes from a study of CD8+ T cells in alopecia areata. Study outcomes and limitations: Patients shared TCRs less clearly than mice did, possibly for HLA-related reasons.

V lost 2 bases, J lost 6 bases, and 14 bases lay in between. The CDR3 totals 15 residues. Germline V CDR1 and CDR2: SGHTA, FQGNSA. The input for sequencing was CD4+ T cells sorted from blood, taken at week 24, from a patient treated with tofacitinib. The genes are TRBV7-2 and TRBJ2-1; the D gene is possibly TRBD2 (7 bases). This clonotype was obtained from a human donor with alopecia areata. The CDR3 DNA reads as TGTGCCAGCAGCTTATCCGGGGGGCCGCTCAATGAGCAGTTCTTC. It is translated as CASSLSGGPLNEQFF.